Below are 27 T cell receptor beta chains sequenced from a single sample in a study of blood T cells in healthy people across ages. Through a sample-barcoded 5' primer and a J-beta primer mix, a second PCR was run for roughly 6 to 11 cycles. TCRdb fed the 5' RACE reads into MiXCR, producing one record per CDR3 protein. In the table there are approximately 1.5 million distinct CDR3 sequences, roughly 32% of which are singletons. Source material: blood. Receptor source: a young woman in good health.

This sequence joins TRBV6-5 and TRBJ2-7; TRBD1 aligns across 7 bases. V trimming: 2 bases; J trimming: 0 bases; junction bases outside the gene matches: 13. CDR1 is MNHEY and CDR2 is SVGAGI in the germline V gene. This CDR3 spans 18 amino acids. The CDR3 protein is CASSYGIQGFVTSYEQYF. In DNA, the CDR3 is TGTGCCAGCAGTTACGGGATACAGGGGTTCGTAACCTCCTACGAGCAGTACTTC.

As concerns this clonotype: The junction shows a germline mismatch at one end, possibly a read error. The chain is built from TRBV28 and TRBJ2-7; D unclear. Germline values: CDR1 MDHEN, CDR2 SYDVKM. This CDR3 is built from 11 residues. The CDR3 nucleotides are TGTGGCAGCAGTTTGCAGTACGAGCAGTACTTC. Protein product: CGSSLQYEQYF.

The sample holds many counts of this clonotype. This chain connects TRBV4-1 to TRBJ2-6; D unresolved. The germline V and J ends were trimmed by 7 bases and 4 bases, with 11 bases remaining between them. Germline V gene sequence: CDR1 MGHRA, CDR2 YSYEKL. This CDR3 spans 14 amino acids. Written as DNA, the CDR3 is TGCGCCAGCAACCAGGCTTTAGGGGCCAACGTCCTGACTTTC. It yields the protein CASNQALGANVLTF.

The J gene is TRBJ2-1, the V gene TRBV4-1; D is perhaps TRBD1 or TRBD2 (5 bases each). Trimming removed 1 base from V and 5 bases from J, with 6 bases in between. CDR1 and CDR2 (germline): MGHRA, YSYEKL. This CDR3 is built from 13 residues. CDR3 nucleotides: TGCGCCAGCAGCCAAGGGGGGAACAATGAGCAGTTCTTC. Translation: CASSQGGNNEQFF.

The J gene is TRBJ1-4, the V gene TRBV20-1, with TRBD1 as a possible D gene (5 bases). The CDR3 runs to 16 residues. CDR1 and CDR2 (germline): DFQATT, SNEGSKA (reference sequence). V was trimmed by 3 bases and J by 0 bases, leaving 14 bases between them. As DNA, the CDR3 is TGCAGTGCTAGTGCTTTGCAGGGCGCAACTAATGAAAAACTGTTTTTT. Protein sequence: CSASALQGATNEKLFF.

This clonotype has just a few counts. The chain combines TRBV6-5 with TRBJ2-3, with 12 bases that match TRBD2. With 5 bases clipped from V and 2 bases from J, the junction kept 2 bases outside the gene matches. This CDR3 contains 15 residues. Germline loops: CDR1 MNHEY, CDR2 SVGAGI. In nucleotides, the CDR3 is TGTGCCAGCAGTCCTAGCGGGGGGGCCACAGATACGCAGTATTTT. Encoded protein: CASSPSGGATDTQYF.

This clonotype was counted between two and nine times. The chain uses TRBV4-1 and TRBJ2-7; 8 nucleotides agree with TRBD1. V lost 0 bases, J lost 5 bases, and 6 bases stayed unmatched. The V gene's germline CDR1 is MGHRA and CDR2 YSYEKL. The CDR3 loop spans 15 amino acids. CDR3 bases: TGCGCCAGCAGCCAAGACCCCGGACAGGGCAACGAGCAGTACTTC. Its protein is CASSQDPGQGNEQYF.

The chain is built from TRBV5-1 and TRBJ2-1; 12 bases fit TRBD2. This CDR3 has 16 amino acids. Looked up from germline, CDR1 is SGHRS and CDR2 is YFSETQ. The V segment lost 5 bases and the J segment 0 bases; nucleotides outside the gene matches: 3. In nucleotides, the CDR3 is TGCGCCAGCAGACAACTAGCGGGAGGCTCCTACAATGAGCAGTTCTTC. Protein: CASRQLAGGSYNEQFF.

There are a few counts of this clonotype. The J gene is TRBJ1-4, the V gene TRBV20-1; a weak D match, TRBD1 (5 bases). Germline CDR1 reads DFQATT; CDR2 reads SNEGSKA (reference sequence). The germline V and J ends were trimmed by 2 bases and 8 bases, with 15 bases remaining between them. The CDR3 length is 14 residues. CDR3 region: CSARPRTIGEKLFF. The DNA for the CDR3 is TGCAGTGCTAGACCTAGGACAATTGGCGAAAAACTGTTTTTT.

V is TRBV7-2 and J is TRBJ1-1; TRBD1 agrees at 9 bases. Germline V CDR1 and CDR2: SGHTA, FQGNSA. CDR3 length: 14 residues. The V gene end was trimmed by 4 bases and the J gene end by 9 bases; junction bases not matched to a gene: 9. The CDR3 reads CASSSSRDRAKAFF. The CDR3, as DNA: TGTGCCAGCAGCTCAAGCCGGGACAGGGCTAAAGCTTTCTTT.

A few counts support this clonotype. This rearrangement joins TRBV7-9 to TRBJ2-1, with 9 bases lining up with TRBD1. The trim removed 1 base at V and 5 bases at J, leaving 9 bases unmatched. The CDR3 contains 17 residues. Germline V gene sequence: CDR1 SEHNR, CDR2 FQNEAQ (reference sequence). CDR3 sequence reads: CASSLVTGGQGDNEQFF. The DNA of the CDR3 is TGTGCCAGCAGCTTAGTTACAGGGGGCCAAGGGGACAATGAGCAGTTCTTC.

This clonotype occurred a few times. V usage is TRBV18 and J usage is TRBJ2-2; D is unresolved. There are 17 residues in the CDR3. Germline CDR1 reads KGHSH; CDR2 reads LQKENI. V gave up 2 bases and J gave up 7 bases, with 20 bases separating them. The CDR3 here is CASSPARTVVFHGELFF. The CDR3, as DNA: TGTGCCAGCTCACCAGCAAGGACGGTGGTATTTCACGGGGAGCTGTTTTTT.

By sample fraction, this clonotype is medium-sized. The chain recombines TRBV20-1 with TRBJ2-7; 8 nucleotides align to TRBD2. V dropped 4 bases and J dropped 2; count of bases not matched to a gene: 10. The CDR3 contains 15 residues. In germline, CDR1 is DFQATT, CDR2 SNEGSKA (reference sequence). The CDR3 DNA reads TGCAGTGCTAAGGGAATGACTAGCGAAGCCTACGAGCAGTACTTC. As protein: CSAKGMTSEAYEQYF.

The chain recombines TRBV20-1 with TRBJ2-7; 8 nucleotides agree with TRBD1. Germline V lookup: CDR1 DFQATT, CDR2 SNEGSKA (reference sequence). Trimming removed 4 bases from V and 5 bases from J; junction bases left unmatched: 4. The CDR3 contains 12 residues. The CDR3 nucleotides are TGCAGTGCTACGGACAGGGCCGACGAGCAGTACTTC. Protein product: CSATDRADEQYF.

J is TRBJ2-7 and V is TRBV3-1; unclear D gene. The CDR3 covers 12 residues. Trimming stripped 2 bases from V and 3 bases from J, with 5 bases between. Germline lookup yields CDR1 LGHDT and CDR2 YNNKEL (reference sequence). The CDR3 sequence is CASSQIIYEQYF. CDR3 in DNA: TGTGCCAGCAGCCAAATCATCTACGAGCAGTACTTC.

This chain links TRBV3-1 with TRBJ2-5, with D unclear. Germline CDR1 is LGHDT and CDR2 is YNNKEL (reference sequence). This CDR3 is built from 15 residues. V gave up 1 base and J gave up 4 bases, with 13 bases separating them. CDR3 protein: CASSQVPPFGETQYF. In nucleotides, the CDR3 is TGTGCCAGCAGCCAAGTTCCCCCGTTCGGAGAGACCCAGTACTTC.

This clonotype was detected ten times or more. The CDR3 spells CASSLSGTGELFF. The CDR3 bases are TGCGCCAGCAGCCTAAGCGGGACCGGGGAGCTGTTTTTT. The chain has TRBV5-1 and TRBJ2-2; D possibly corresponds to TRBD2 (6 bases). Germline CDR1 and CDR2: SGHRS and YFSETQ. This CDR3 contains 13 residues. Trimming shortened V by 4 bases and J by 5 bases, and 9 bases separated the two germline ends.

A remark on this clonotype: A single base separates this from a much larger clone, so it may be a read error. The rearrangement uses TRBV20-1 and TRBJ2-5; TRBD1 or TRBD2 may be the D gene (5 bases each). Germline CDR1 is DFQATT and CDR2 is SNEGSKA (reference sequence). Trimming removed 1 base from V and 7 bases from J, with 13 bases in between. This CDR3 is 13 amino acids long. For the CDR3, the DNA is TGCAGTGCTAGAGCCGGGGCGGAAGGGACCCAGTACTTC. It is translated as CSARAGAEGTQYF.

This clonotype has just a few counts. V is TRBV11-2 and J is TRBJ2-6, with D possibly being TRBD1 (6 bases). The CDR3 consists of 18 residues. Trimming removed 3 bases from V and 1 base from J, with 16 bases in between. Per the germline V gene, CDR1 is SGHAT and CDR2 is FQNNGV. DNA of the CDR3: TGTGCCAGCAGCTTGATCAGGGGCCGAATTTCTGGGGCCAACGTCCTGACTTTC. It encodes CASSLIRGRISGANVLTF.

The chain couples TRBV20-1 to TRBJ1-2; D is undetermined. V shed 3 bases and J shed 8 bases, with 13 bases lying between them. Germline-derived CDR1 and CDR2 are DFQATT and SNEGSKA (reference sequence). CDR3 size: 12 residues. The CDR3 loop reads CSASDTDTGYTF. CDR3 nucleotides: TGCAGTGCTAGCGACACGGATACGGGCTACACCTTC.

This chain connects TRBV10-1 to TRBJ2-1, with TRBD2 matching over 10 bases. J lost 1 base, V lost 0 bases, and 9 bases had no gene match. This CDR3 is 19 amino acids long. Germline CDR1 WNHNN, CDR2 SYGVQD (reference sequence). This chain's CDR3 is CASSESMELAGASYNEQFF. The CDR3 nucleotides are TGCGCCAGCAGTGAGTCTATGGAGCTAGCGGGAGCGTCCTACAATGAGCAGTTCTTC.

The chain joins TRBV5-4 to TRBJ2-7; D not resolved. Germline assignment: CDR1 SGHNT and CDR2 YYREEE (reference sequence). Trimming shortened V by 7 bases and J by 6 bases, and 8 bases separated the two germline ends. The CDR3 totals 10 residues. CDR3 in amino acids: CASGSREQYF. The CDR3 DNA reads TGTGCCAGCGGGTCTCGCGAGCAGTACTTC.

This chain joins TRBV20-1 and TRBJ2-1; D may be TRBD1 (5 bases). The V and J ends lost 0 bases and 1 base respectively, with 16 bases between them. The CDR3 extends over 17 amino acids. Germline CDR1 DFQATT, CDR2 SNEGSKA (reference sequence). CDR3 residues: CSARDQGARGSYNEQFF. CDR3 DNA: TGCAGTGCTAGAGATCAAGGGGCCAGAGGTTCCTACAATGAGCAGTTCTTC.

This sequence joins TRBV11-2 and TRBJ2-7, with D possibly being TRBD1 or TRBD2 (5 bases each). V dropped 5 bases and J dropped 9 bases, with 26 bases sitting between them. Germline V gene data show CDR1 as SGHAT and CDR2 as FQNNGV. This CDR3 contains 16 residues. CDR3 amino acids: CASSTELPGASRRQYF. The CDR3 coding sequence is TGTGCCAGCAGCACCGAACTTCCCGGGGCAAGCCGCCGGCAGTACTTC. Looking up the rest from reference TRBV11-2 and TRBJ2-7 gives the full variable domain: EAGVAQSPRYKIIEKRQSVAFWCNPISGHATLYWYQQILGQGPKLLIQFQNNGVVDDSQLPKDRFSAERLKGVDSTLKIQPAKLEDSAVYLCASSTELPGASRRQYFGPGTRLTVT.

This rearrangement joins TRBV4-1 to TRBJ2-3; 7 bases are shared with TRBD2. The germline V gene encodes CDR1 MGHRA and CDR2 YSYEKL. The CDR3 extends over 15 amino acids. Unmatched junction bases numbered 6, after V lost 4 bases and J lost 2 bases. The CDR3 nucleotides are TGCGCCAGCAGCCCGCCCGGGAGGACCACAGATACGCAGTATTTT. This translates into CASSPPGRTTDTQYF.

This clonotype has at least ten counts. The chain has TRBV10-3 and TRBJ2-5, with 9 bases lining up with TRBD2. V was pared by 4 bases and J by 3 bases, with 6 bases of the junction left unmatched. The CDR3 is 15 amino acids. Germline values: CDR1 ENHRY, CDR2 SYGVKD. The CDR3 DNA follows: TGTGCCATCAGTGGTTGGACTAGCGAGAAAGAGACCCAGTACTTC. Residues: CAISGWTSEKETQYF.

Here the CDR3 reads CASSRVIQGAHEKLFF. In nucleotides, the CDR3 is TGTGCCAGCAGCCGCGTCATACAGGGGGCACATGAAAAACTGTTTTTT. The rearrangement uses TRBV28 and TRBJ1-4; 9 positions agree with TRBD1. Germline V gene data show CDR1 as MDHEN and CDR2 as SYDVKM. V lost 6 bases, J lost 6 bases, and 11 bases stayed unmatched. The CDR3 has 16 amino acids.